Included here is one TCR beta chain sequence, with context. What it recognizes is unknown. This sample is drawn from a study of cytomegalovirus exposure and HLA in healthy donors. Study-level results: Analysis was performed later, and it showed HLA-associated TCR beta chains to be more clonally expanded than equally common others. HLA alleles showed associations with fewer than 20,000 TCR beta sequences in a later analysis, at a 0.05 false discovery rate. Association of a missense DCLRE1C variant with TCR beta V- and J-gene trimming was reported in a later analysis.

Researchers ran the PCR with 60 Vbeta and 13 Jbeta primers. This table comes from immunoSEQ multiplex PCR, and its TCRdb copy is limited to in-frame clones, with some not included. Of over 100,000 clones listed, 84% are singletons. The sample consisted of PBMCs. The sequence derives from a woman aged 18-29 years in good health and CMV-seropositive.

CDR3 nucleotides: TGTGCCAGCAGCCACATTGGGACTAGCGGGGAACACTCCTACAATGAGCAGTTCTTC. This translates into CASSHIGTSGEHSYNEQFF. J is TRBJ2-1 and V is TRBV7-9, with 13 bases that match TRBD2. The CDR3 is made up of 19 amino acids. Looked up from germline, CDR1 is SEHNR and CDR2 is FQNEAQ (reference sequence). V trimming: 5 bases; J trimming: 0 bases; junction bases outside the gene matches: 10. Complete variable domain (other parts from reference TRBV7-9 and TRBJ2-1): DTGVSQNPRHKITKRGQNVTFRCDPISEHNRLYWYRQTLGQGPEFLTYFQNEAQLEKSRLLSDRFSAERPKGSFSTLEIQRTEQGDSAMYLCASSHIGTSGEHSYNEQFFGPGTRLTVL.